The 22 T cell receptor beta chains reported below all come from one sample, sequenced in a study of T cells in Graves' hyperthyroidism and ophthalmopathy. What was amplified from RNA transcripts were TCR beta CDR3 regions. First-round RT-PCR targeting the TCR CDR3 was performed with the HTBI primer set. Each CDR3 protein gets one entry after TCRdb re-called the multiplex PCR reads with MiXCR. The repertoire holds about 540,000 distinct CDR3 sequences, with around 46% as singletons. Sequenced material: peripheral blood or thyroid tissue (not recorded which). Receptor source: a woman aged 18-29 years with Graves' hyperthyroidism.

This clonotype was found a few times. A junction boundary mismatches the germline segment, possibly from a read error. The chain carries TRBV10-3 and TRBJ2-5; D uncertain. Germline CDR1 and CDR2: ENHRY and SYGVKD. The length of the CDR3 is 15 residues. CDR3 nucleotides: TGTGCCAGCAGTAAGACTTTCCAGTACCAAGAGACCCAGTACTTC. Protein: CASSKTFQYQETQYF.

V and J are TRBV15 and TRBJ1-3, with TRBD1 matching over 7 bases. Unmatched junction bases numbered 19, after V lost 3 bases and J lost 2 bases. CDR3 size: 20 residues. Germline CDR1 reads LNHNV; CDR2 reads YYDKDF (reference sequence). The chain's CDR3 is CATSRGLAGGRDSPGNTIYF. CDR3 nucleotide sequence: TGTGCCACCAGCAGGGGACTAGCGGGAGGCCGGGACAGTCCTGGAAACACCATATATTTT.

Concerning this clonotype itself: The junction departs from the called germline gene at one end, perhaps through a read error. The genes are TRBV7-9 and TRBJ1-3, with D tentatively TRBD1 (6 bases). Germline values: CDR1 SEHNR, CDR2 FQNEAQ (reference sequence). This CDR3 spans 15 amino acids. The CDR3 loop reads CASSHTGKSGDTIYF. CDR3 nucleotides: TGTGCCAGCAGCCACACAGGGAAATCTGGAGACACCATATATTTT.

About this clonotype: One end of the junction is discordant with germline, which a read error may explain. This chain links TRBV20-1 with TRBJ1-1, with no clear D. In germline, CDR1 is DFQATT, CDR2 SNEGSKA (reference sequence). The CDR3 is 12 amino acids. CDR3 sequence (DNA): TGCAGTGCTAGACACGCGATCACTGAAGCTCTCTTT. Its protein is CSARHAITEALF.

This clonotype occurred once. The V and J genes are TRBV7-9 and TRBJ2-5; 7 positions match TRBD1. V was pared by 5 bases and J by 5 bases, with 2 bases of the junction left unmatched. The CDR3 extends over 12 amino acids. Looked up from germline, CDR1 is SEHNR and CDR2 is FQNEAQ (reference sequence). CDR3 DNA sequence: TGTGCCAGCAGCATGACAGGGGAGACCCAGTACTTC. This encodes CASSMTGETQYF.

This clonotype was detected a few times. V gene TRBV19 combines with J gene TRBJ1-1, with 8 bases lining up with TRBD1. Germline CDR1 reads LNHDA; CDR2 reads SQIVND (reference sequence). CDR3 length: 16 amino acids. The CDR3 DNA sequence: TGTGGGACCCAAGGACAGGGACACTTCATGAACACTGAAGCTTTCTTT. It translates to CGTQGQGHFMNTEAFF.

The rearrangement links TRBV19 to TRBJ2-1; TRBD2 aligns across 7 bases. Unmatched junction bases numbered 3, after V lost 4 bases and J lost 6 bases. Germline CDR1 reads LNHDA; CDR2 reads SQIVND (reference sequence). This CDR3 comprises 13 residues. The CDR3: CASSKWGGNEQFF. The CDR3, as DNA: TGTGCCAGTAGTAAGTGGGGGGGCAATGAGCAGTTCTTC.

This clonotype is a singleton in its sample. The chain uses TRBV11-1 and TRBJ2-7, with 7 bases matching TRBD2. The CDR3 is 16 residues long. V gave up 5 bases and J gave up 2 bases; unmatched junction bases: 12. The germline V gene encodes CDR1 SGHAT and CDR2 FQDESV (reference sequence). The CDR3 protein is CASSRDYKKPAYEQYF. The CDR3 region has the DNA TGTGCCAGCAGCCGGGACTACAAGAAACCCGCCTACGAGCAGTACTTC. Filled out from reference TRBV11-1 and TRBJ2-7, the complete variable domain reads EAEVAQSPRYKITEKSQAVAFWCDPISGHATLYWYRQILGQGPELLVQFQDESVVDDSQLPKDRFSAERLKGVDSTLKIQPAELGDSAMYLCASSRDYKKPAYEQYFGPGTRLTVT.

A few counts support this clonotype. V usage is TRBV2 and J usage is TRBJ1-1; no reliable D call. Trimming pared 8 bases from V and 2 bases from J, leaving 6 bases between. Germline V gene lookup returns CDR1 SNHLY and CDR2 FYNNEI. This CDR3 has 11 residues. The DNA for the CDR3 is TGTGCCAGCTTCGGAAACACTGAAGCTTTCTTT. It yields the protein CASFGNTEAFF.

This clonotype was seen more than once but under ten times. The chain has TRBV2 and TRBJ2-7, with 9 nucleotides matching TRBD1. J lost 6 bases, V lost 6 bases, and 3 bases had no gene match. Germline CDR1 reads SNHLY; CDR2 reads FYNNEI. The CDR3 is made up of 12 amino acids. The CDR3 loop is CASRDRGGEQYF. CDR3 nucleotides: TGTGCCAGCAGAGACAGGGGGGGCGAGCAGTACTTC.

This clonotype was counted a few times. The chain joins TRBV7-9 to TRBJ1-5; D remains unclear. This CDR3 is built from 17 residues. Germline V lookup: CDR1 SEHNR, CDR2 FQNEAQ (reference sequence). The germline V and J ends were trimmed by 1 base and 0 bases, with 13 bases remaining between them. The CDR3 nucleotides are TGTGCCAGCAGCTTAGGGCCGGACCAGTATAGCAATCAGCCCCAGCATTTT. This sequence encodes CASSLGPDQYSNQPQHF.

V and J are TRBV20-1 and TRBJ2-7; 8 bases agree with TRBD1. Germline V gene lookup returns CDR1 DFQATT and CDR2 SNEGSKA (reference sequence). V lost 6 bases to trimming and J lost 3 bases; unmatched junction nucleotides: 10. This CDR3 is built from 14 residues. CDR3 region: CSAEPGTGNYEQYF. The CDR3 DNA sequence: TGCAGTGCAGAACCCGGGACAGGAAACTACGAGCAGTACTTC.

CDR3 DNA: TGTGCCATCAGTCCGCGAGGGGCGAGCACCGGGGAGCTGTTTTTT. Amino acid sequence: CAISPRGASTGELFF. The V call is TRBV10-3, the J call TRBJ2-2; D tentatively reads TRBD1 or TRBD2 (5 bases each). This CDR3 comprises 15 residues. From germline, CDR1 is ENHRY and CDR2 SYGVKD. The V end was cut by 5 bases, the J end by 4 bases, with 14 bases between.

Of note for this clonotype: A read error may explain this, as a much larger clone is one base away. The chain links TRBV7-2 to TRBJ1-3; 9 bases map to TRBD1. V was pared by 4 bases and J by 2 bases, with 3 bases of the junction left unmatched. The CDR3 consists of 15 residues. CDR1 SGHTA and CDR2 FQGNSA come from the germline V gene. The CDR3 is CASSSGQGTGNTIYF. The CDR3 DNA is TGTGCCAGCAGCTCTGGACAGGGGACTGGAAACACCATATATTTT. Looking up the rest from reference TRBV7-2 and TRBJ1-3 gives the full variable domain: GAGVSQSPSNKVTEKGKDVELRCDPISGHTALYWYRQSLGQGLEFLIYFQGNSAPDKSGLPSDRFSAERTGGSVSTLTIQRTQQEDSAVYLCASSSGQGTGNTIYFGEGSWLTVV.

The V call is TRBV7-2, the J call TRBJ1-1; 8 bases are a match to TRBD1. The CDR3 extends over 15 amino acids. Germline V gene sequence: CDR1 SGHTA, CDR2 FQGNSA. V lost 6 bases, J lost 0 bases, and 6 bases stayed unmatched. The DNA of the CDR3 is TGTGCCAGCAGTTTCGGACAGGGAATGAACACTGAAGCTTTCTTT. Amino acids: CASSFGQGMNTEAFF. Full variable domain (remainder filled in from reference TRBV7-2 and TRBJ1-1): GAGVSQSPSNKVTEKGKDVELRCDPISGHTALYWYRQSLGQGLEFLIYFQGNSAPDKSGLPSDRFSAERTGGSVSTLTIQRTQQEDSAVYLCASSFGQGMNTEAFFGQGTRLTVV.

This clonotype was counted only a few times. The V call is TRBV7-9, the J call TRBJ1-1; TRBD1 matches 9 bases. Germline V lookup: CDR1 SEHNR, CDR2 FQNEAQ (reference sequence). This CDR3 region has 16 residues. V dropped 5 bases and J dropped 4; count of bases not matched to a gene: 11. The CDR3 DNA reads TGTGCCAGCAGCCTAGTGGTAGGACAGGGGATCACTGAAGCTTTCTTT. Translated, it gives CASSLVVGQGITEAFF. Combining the CDR3 with reference TRBV7-9 and TRBJ1-1 gives the whole variable domain DTGVSQNPRHKITKRGQNVTFRCDPISEHNRLYWYRQTLGQGPEFLTYFQNEAQLEKSRLLSDRFSAERPKGSFSTLEIQRTEQGDSAMYLCASSLVVGQGITEAFFGQGTRLTVV.

The CDR3 bases are TGTGCCAGCAGTGGGCAGACGGCCGACGAGCAGTACTTC. Protein: CASSGQTADEQYF. V gene TRBV2 combines with J gene TRBJ2-7; no definite D call. The germline gives CDR1 SNHLY, CDR2 FYNNEI. CDR3 length: 13 residues. Trimming removed 4 bases from V and 5 bases from J, with 12 bases in between.

This clonotype has just a few counts. The rearrangement joins TRBV25-1 to TRBJ1-3; D uncertain. V lost 4 bases to trimming and J lost 0 bases, with 7 bases between them. This CDR3 contains 14 residues. Germline V lookup: CDR1 MGHDK, CDR2 SYGVNS. This CDR3 is CASSGATSGNTIYF. As DNA, the CDR3 is TGTGCCAGCAGTGGAGCAACCTCTGGAAACACCATATATTTT.

This chain joins TRBV2 and TRBJ2-7; 7 bases agree with TRBD1. CDR1 is SNHLY and CDR2 is FYNNEI in the germline V gene. Trimming took 3 bases from V and 3 from J; bases not matched to a gene: 8. The CDR3 length is 15 residues. The CDR3 nucleotides read TGTGCCAGCAGTGATCAGCGACAGGGCCTCTACGAGCAGTACTTC. Translated, it gives CASSDQRQGLYEQYF. Full variable domain (outside the CDR3, taken from reference TRBV2 and TRBJ2-7): EPEVTQTPSHQVTQMGQEVILRCVPISNHLYFYWYRQILGQKVEFLVSFYNNEISEKSEIFDDQFSVERPDGSNFTLKIRSTKLEDSAMYFCASSDQRQGLYEQYFGPGTRLTVT.

The CDR3 region is CASSPLVGENYEQYF. CDR3 DNA: TGTGCCAGCAGCCCATTAGTCGGGGAAAACTACGAGCAGTACTTC. V usage is TRBV7-2 and J usage is TRBJ2-7, with a tentative D call TRBD2 (5 bases). The germline V and J ends were trimmed by 5 bases and 3 bases, with 17 bases remaining between them. Germline CDR1 reads SGHTA; CDR2 reads FQGNSA. CDR3 length equals 15 residues.

The sample holds many counts of this clonotype. V gene TRBV15 combines with J gene TRBJ1-6, with 7 bases fitting TRBD1. Germline V CDR1 and CDR2: LNHNV, YYDKDF (reference sequence). J lost 10 bases, V lost 1 base, and 7 bases had no gene match. The CDR3 is 15 amino acids. Written as DNA, the CDR3 is TGTGCCACCAGCAGAGTCCGACAGGGAAGGTCACCCCTCCACTTT. Translated: CATSRVRQGRSPLHF.

The count of this clonotype is one. The J gene is TRBJ2-5, the V gene TRBV10-3, with 9 bases aligning to TRBD1. Trimming took 8 bases from V and 4 from J; bases not matched to a gene: 8. There are 14 residues in the CDR3. Germline CDR1 reads ENHRY; CDR2 reads SYGVKD. The CDR3 reads CAILSRQGGETQYF. CDR3 nucleotides: TGTGCCATCCTCAGCCGACAGGGGGGAGAGACCCAGTACTTC.